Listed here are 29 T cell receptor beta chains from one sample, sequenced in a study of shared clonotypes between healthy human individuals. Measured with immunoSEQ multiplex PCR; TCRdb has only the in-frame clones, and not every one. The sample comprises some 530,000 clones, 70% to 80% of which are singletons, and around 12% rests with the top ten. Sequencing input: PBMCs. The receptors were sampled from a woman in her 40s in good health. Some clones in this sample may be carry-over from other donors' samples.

Here the CDR3 DNA reads TGTGCCAGCAGCCGGGGGGACTACAATGAGCAGTTCTTC. This codes for CASSRGDYNEQFF. V usage is TRBV11-3 and J usage is TRBJ2-1; 7 nucleotides match TRBD2. V was pared by 5 bases and J by 3 bases, with 1 base of the junction left unmatched. Looked up from germline, CDR1 is SGHNT and CDR2 is YENEEA. There are 13 residues in the CDR3.

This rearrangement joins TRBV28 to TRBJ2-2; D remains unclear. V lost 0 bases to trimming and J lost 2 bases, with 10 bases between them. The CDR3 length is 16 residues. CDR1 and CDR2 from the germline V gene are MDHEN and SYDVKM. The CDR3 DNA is TGTGCCAGCAGTTTATGGGCAGGCGCCAACACCGGGGAGCTGTTTTTT. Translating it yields CASSLWAGANTGELFF.

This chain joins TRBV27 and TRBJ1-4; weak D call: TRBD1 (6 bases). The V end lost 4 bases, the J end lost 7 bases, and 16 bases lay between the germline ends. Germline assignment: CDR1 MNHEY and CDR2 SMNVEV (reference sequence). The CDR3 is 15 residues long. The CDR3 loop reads CASSYSDGRGEKLFF. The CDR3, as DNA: TGTGCCAGCAGTTACTCTGACGGCAGGGGTGAAAAACTGTTTTTT.

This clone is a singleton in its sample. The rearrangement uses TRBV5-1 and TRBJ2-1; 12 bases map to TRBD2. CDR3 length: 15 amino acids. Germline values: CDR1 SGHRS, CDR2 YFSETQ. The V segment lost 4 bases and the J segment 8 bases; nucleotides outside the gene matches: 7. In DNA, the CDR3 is TGCGCCAGCAGCCCCAGGACTAGCGGGATGCATGAGCAGTTCTTC. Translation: CASSPRTSGMHEQFF.

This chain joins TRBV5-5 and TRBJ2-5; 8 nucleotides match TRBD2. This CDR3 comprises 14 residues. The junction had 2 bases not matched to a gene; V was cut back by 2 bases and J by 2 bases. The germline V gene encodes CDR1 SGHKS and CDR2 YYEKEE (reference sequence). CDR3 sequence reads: CASSFPGGQETQYF. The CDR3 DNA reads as TGTGCCAGCAGCTTTCCGGGAGGGCAAGAGACCCAGTACTTC. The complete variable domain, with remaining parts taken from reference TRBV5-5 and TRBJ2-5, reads DAGVTQSPTHLIKTRGQQVTLRCSPISGHKSVSWYQQVLGQGPQFIFQYYEKEERGRGNFPDRFSARQFPNYSSELNVNALLLGDSALYLCASSFPGGQETQYFGPGTRLLVL.

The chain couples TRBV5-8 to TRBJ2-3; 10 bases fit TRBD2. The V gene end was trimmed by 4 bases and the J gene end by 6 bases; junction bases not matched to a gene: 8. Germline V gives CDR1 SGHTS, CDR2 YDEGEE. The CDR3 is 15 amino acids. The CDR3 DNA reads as TGTGCCAGCAGCCTGGGACTAGCGTTCTCCGATACGCAGTATTTT. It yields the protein CASSLGLAFSDTQYF. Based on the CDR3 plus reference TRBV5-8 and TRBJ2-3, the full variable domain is EAGVTQSPTHLIKTRGQQATLRCSPISGHTSVYWYQQALGLGLQFLLWYDEGEERNRGNFPPRFSGRQFPNYSSELNVNALELEDSALYLCASSLGLAFSDTQYFGPGTRLTVL.

CDR3 region: CASSEGGFYGYTF. The CDR3 DNA is TGTGCCAGCAGTGAGGGTGGATTCTATGGCTACACCTTC. V is TRBV6-1 and J is TRBJ1-2; D uncertain. There are 13 residues in the CDR3. V was trimmed by 3 bases and J by 4 bases, leaving 9 bases between them. Germline-derived CDR1 and CDR2 are MNHNS and SASEGT.

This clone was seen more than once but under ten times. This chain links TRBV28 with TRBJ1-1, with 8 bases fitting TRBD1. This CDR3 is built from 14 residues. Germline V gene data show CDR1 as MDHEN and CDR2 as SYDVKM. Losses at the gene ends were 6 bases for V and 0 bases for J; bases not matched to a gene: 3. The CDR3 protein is CASRGDRLNTEAFF. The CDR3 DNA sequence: TGTGCCAGCAGAGGGGACAGGTTGAACACTGAAGCTTTCTTT.

For the CDR3, the DNA is TGTGCCAGCAGCTTAGCCCCACCTAAGGAGCAGTTCTTC. This codes for CASSLAPPKEQFF. The chain is built from TRBV7-6 and TRBJ2-1; D is uncertain. Trimming stripped 0 bases from V and 10 bases from J, with 10 bases between. This CDR3 spans 13 amino acids. CDR1 is SGHVS and CDR2 is FNYEAQ in the germline V gene.

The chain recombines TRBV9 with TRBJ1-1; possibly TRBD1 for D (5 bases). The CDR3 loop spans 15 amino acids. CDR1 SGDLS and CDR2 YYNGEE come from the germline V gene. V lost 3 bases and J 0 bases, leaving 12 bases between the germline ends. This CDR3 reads CASSATDSLNTEAFF. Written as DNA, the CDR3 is TGTGCCAGCAGCGCCACCGACAGTCTGAACACTGAAGCTTTCTTT.

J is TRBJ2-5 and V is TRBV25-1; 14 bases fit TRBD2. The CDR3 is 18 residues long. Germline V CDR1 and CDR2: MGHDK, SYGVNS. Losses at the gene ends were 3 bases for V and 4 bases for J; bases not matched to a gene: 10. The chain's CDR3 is CASSDLLPGLAGAETQYF. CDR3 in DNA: TGTGCCAGCAGTGACCTCCTCCCGGGACTAGCGGGGGCAGAGACCCAGTACTTC.

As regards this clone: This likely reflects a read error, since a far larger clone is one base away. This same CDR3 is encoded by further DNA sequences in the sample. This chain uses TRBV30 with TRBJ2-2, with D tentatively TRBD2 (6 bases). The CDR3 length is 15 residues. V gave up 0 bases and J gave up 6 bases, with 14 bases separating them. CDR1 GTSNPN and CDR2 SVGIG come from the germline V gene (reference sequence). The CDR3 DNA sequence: TGTGCCTGGAGTGTTCAGGGAAGGGAGGCCGGGGAGCTGTTTTTT. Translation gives CAWSVQGREAGELFF. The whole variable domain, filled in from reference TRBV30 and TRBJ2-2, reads SQTIHQWPATLVQPVGSPLSLECTVEGTSNPNLYWYRQAAGRGLQLLFYSVGIGQISSEVPQNLSASRPQDRQFILSSKKLLLSDSGFYLCAWSVQGREAGELFFGEGSRLTVL.

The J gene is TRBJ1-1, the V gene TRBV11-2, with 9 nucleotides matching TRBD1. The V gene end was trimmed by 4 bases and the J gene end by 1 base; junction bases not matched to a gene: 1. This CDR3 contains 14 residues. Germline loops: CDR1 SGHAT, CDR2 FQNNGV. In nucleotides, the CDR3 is TGTGCCAGCAGCTCACAGGGGGCGAACACTGAAGCTTTCTTT. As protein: CASSSQGANTEAFF. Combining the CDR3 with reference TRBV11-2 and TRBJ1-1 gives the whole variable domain EAGVAQSPRYKIIEKRQSVAFWCNPISGHATLYWYQQILGQGPKLLIQFQNNGVVDDSQLPKDRFSAERLKGVDSTLKIQPAKLEDSAVYLCASSSQGANTEAFFGQGTRLTVV.

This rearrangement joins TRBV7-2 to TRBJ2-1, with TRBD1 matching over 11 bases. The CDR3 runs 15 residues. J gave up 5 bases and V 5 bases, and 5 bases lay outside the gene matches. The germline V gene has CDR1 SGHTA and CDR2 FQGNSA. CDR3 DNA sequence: TGTGCCAGCAGCCCCGGACAGGGGGCGCACAATGAGCAGTTCTTC. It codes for CASSPGQGAHNEQFF.

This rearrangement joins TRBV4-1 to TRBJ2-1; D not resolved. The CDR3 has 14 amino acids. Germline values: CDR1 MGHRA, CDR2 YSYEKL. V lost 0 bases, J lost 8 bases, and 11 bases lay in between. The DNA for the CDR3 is TGCGCCAGCAGCCAAGATAGGGTGGCCCATGAGCAGTTCTTC. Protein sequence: CASSQDRVAHEQFF.

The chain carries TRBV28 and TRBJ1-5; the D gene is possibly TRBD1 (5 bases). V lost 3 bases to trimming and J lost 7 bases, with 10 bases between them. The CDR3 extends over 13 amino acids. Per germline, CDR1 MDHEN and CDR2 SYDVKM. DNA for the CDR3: TGTGCCAGCAGTTTTTTCCGGGGGCAGCCCCAGCATTTT. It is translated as CASSFFRGQPQHF.

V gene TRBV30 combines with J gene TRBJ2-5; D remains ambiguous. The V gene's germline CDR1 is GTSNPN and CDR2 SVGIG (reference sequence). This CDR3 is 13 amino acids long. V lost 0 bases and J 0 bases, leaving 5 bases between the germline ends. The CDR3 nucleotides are TGTGCCTGGAGTGTAGGCTACCAAGAGACCCAGTACTTC. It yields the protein CAWSVGYQETQYF.

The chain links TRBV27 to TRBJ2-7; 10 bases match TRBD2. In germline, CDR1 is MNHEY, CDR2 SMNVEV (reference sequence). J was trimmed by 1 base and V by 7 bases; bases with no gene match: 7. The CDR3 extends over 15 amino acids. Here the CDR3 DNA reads TGTGCCAGCAACCCGACTAGCGGGCGTTCCTACGAGCAGTACTTC. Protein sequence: CASNPTSGRSYEQYF.

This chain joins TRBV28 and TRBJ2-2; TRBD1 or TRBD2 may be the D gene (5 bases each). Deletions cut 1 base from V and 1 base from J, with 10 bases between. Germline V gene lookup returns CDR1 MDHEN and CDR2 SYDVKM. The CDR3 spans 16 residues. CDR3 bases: TGTGCCAGCAGTTTATTCGGGACCCAGAACACCGGGGAGCTGTTTTTT. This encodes CASSLFGTQNTGELFF.

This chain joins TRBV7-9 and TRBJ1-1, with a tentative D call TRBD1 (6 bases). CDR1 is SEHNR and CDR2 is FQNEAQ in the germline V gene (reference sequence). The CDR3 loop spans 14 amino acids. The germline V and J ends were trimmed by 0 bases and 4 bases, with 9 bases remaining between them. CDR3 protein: CASSLAGGATEAFF. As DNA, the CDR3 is TGTGCCAGCAGCTTAGCAGGGGGGGCCACTGAAGCTTTCTTT.

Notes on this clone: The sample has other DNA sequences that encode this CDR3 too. The CDR3 loop is CASSSGLASDNEQFF. CDR3 in DNA: TGTGCCAGCAGCTCCGGACTAGCGTCGGACAATGAGCAGTTCTTC. The chain couples TRBV11-3 to TRBJ2-1, with TRBD2 matching 9 bases. Germline V gene lookup returns CDR1 SGHNT and CDR2 YENEEA. This CDR3 spans 15 amino acids. Trimming took 4 bases from V and 5 from J; bases not matched to a gene: 6.

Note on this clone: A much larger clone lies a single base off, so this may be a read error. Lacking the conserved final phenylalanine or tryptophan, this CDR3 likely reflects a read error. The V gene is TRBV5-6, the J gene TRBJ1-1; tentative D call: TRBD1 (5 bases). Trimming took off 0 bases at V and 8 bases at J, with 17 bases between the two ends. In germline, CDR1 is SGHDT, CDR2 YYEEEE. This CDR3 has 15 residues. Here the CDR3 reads CASSLGQRQRREAFL. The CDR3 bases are TGTGCCAGCAGCTTGGGACAACGACAGAGGCGGGAAGCTTTCCTT.

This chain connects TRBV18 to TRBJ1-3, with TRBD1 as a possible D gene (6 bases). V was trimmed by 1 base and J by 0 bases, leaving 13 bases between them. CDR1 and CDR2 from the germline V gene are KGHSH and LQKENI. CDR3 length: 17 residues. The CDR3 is CASSPRTAYYSGNTIYF. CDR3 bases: TGTGCCAGCTCACCACGGACAGCCTATTACTCTGGAAACACCATATATTTT. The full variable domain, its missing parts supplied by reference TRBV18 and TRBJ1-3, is NAGVMQNPRHLVRRRGQEARLRCSPMKGHSHVYWYRQLPEEGLKFMVYLQKENIIDESGMPKERFSAEFPKEGPSILRIQQVVRGDSAAYFCASSPRTAYYSGNTIYFGEGSWLTVV.

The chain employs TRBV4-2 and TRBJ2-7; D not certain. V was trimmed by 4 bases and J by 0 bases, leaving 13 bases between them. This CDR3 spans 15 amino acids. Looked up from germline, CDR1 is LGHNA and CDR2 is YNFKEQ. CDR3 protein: CASSLRRSGSYEQYF. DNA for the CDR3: TGTGCCAGCAGCCTCCGGCGGTCAGGCTCCTACGAGCAGTACTTC.

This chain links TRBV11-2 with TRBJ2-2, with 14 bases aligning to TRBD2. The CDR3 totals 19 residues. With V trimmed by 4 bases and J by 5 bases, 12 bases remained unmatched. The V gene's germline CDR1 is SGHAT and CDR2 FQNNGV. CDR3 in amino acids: CASSSGLAGGLILTGELFF. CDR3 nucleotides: TGTGCCAGCAGCTCCGGACTAGCGGGAGGTCTCATTCTGACCGGGGAGCTGTTTTTT.

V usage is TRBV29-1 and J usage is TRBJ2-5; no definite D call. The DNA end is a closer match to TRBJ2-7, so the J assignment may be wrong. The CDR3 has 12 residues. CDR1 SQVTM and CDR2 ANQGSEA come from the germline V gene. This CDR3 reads CSVEGSSYEQYF. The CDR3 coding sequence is TGCAGCGTTGAGGGCAGCTCCTACGAGCAGTACTTC.

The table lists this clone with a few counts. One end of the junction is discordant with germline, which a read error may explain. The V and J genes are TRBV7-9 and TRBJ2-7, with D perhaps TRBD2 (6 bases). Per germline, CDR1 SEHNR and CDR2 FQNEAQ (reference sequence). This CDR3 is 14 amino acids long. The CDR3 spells CASSLAVSGGAQNF. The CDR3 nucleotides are TGTGCCAGCAGCTTAGCGGTTAGCGGTGGGGCCCAGAACTTC.

CDR3 sequence reads: CASTDLIEETQYF. The CDR3 DNA reads as TGTGCCAGCACGGACTTGATCGAGGAGACCCAGTACTTC. This chain joins TRBV6-1 and TRBJ2-5; perhaps TRBD2 as D (5 bases). Germline loops: CDR1 MNHNS, CDR2 SASEGT. The CDR3 has 13 amino acids. V shed 7 bases and J shed 5 bases, with 14 bases lying between them.

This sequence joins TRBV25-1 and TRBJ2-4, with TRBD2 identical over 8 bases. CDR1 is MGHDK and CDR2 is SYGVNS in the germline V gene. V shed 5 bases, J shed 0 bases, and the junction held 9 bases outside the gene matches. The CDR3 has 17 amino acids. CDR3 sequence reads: CASSSETSGLAKNIQYF. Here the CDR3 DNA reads TGTGCCAGCAGTTCCGAAACTAGCGGATTAGCCAAAAACATTCAGTACTTC. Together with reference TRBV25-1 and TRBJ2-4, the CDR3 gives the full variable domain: EADIYQTPRYLVIGTGKKITLECSQTMGHDKMYWYQQDPGMELHLIHYSYGVNSTEKGDLSSESTVSRIRTEHFPLTLESARPSHTSQYLCASSSETSGLAKNIQYFGAGTRLSVL.